This is a list of T cell receptor beta chains from one sample in a study of CD8 T cells in ankylosing spondylitis. TCRdb itself ran the 5' RACE reads through MiXCR, one entry per CDR3 protein. The sample has about 130,000 distinct CDR3 sequences; approximately 10% are singletons. The sample taken for sequencing was blood, either unsorted or a sorted T cell fraction (not recorded which). The receptors stem from a male donor with ankylosing spondylitis or in good health (not recorded which). CDR3s include the opening cysteine and the closing phenylalanine or tryptophan. Each record gives: J gene, clone size, V gene, D gene, CDR3 DNA, CDR3 protein. The D gene is left open where the match is weak. The size of a clone is reported for some rows only, either as once, few or many, or as a class for expanded clones.

TRBJ2-1	-	TRBV5-6	-	TGTGCCAGCAGCCCCTGGGGACCCTCCTACAATGAGCAGTTCTTC	CASSPWGPSYNEQFF
TRBJ1-6	many	TRBV20-1	-	TGCAGTGCTCGCCCACCCCTCCGGGGCGAGAATTCACCCCTCCACTTT	CSARPPLRGENSPLHF